This T cell receptor beta chain is drawn from a study of regulatory T cells in long-lasting Graves disease. V was clipped by 5 bases and J by 2 bases, with 12 bases between them. From germline, CDR1 is SNHLY and CDR2 FYNNEI. The CDR3 has 14 residues. TCR beta libraries were built with iRepertoire HTBI primers and Arm-PCR of CDR3 regions. TCRdb used MiXCR to reprocess the multiplex PCR reads, holding one entry per CDR3 protein. The sample carries approximately 350,000 distinct CDR3 sequences, 12% recorded once. Time point defined: newly diagnosed GD, antithyroid drugs for less than 3 months. Isolated PBMC RNA provided the starting material for the TCR library. This clonotype was detected ten times or more. The sample was also reused in another study, on T cells in Graves' hyperthyroidism and ophthalmopathy.

The material sequenced was peripheral blood mononuclear cells (PBMCs), taken at new diagnosis, from a patient treated with antithyroid drugs. The TCR was taken from a woman aged 18-35 years with Graves disease. The chain links TRBV2 to TRBJ1-2, with D perhaps TRBD1 (6 bases). CDR3 coding DNA: TGTGCCAGCAGTTCCGACAGGAGGAACTATGGCTACACCTTC. It yields the protein CASSSDRRNYGYTF.